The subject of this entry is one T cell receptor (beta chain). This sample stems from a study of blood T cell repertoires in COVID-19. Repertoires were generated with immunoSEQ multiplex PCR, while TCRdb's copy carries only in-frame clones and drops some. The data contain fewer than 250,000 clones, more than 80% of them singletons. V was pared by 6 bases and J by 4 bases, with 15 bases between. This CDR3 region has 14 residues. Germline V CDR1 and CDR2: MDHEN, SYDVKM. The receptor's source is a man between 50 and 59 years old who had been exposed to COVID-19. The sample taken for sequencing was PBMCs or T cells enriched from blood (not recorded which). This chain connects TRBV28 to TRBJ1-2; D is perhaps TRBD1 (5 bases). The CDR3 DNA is TGTGCCAGCAGAAACCCTTATCAGGGCTATGGCTACACCTTC. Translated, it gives CASRNPYQGYGYTF.